A single sample gave rise to the 13 T cell receptor beta chains below, sequenced in a study of T cells after yellow fever vaccination. TCRdb fed the 5' RACE reads into MiXCR, producing one record per CDR3 protein. The table lists hundreds of thousands of distinct CDR3 sequences, 17% of them singletons, with 17% in the top ten. This specimen was PBMCs, taken 5 days after the first yellow fever vaccination. Receptors were obtained from a man aged 18-30 years who received the YFV17D yellow fever vaccine.

The genes are TRBV6-1 and TRBJ2-1; no clear D gene. The ends were cut back, 5 bases at V and 8 bases at J, with 13 bases in the middle. Germline V CDR1 and CDR2: MNHNS, SASEGT. CDR3 size: 13 residues. CDR3: CASSKTRRDEQFF. CDR3 nucleotide sequence: TGTGCCAGCAGTAAAACCCGCCGAGATGAGCAGTTCTTC.

The CDR3 protein is CASSPGTENYGYTF. Written as DNA, the CDR3 is TGTGCCAGCTCACCAGGGACAGAGAACTATGGCTACACCTTC. The gene calls are TRBV18 and TRBJ1-2; 7 bases align to TRBD1. V trimming: 2 bases; J trimming: 2 bases; junction bases outside the gene matches: 2. Germline V gene sequence: CDR1 KGHSH, CDR2 LQKENI. The CDR3 is 14 residues long.

This clonotype turned up a few times. The chain carries TRBV3-1 and TRBJ1-1; D is undetermined. The CDR3 length is 11 residues. CDR1 is LGHDT, CDR2 YNNKEL, per germline (reference sequence). The ends were cut back, 1 base at V and 10 bases at J, with 7 bases in the middle. CDR3 protein: CASSQGFAAFF. For the CDR3, the DNA is TGTGCCAGCAGCCAAGGATTCGCAGCTTTCTTT.

This clonotype came up a few times. The genes are TRBV6-4 and TRBJ2-5, with TRBD2 matching over 13 bases. In germline, CDR1 is MRHNA, CDR2 SNTAGT. V shed 7 bases, J shed 1 base, and the junction held 21 bases outside the gene matches. The CDR3 is made up of 21 amino acids. The CDR3 sequence: CASTFSRLAGGLRDSQETQYF. As DNA, the CDR3 is TGTGCCAGCACCTTCTCTCGACTAGCGGGGGGCCTACGAGACTCCCAAGAGACCCAGTACTTC.

The V gene is TRBV28, the J gene TRBJ2-2; D is perhaps TRBD1 or TRBD2 (5 bases each). Trimming stripped 3 bases from V and 1 base from J, with 12 bases between. This CDR3 has 16 amino acids. Germline-derived CDR1 and CDR2 are MDHEN and SYDVKM. The CDR3 region has the DNA TGTGCCAGCAGTTTCTATCTTGGGGGGAACACCGGGGAGCTGTTTTTT. It is translated as CASSFYLGGNTGELFF.

This chain links TRBV5-5 with TRBJ1-6; D unresolved. Trimming pared 3 bases from V and 0 bases from J, leaving 10 bases between. CDR1 is SGHKS and CDR2 is YYEKEE in the germline V gene (reference sequence). The CDR3 totals 16 residues. This chain's CDR3 is CASSSRRSSYNSPLHF. The CDR3 DNA sequence: TGTGCCAGCAGCTCTCGGCGAAGCTCCTATAATTCACCCCTCCACTTT.

As to this clonotype: One end of the junction varies from germline; a read error may be responsible. The chain links TRBV24-1 to TRBJ2-1; D perhaps matches TRBD2 (5 bases). Germline V gene lookup returns CDR1 KGHDR and CDR2 SFDVKD. The CDR3 is 17 residues long. The CDR3 nucleotides read TGTGCCACCAGTGACCTTTATTTGCTAGCCTCCCACAATGAGCAGTTCTTC. Translation gives CATSDLYLLASHNEQFF.

The chain joins TRBV6-1 to TRBJ2-7; maybe TRBD1 (6 bases). There are 13 residues in the CDR3. Germline CDR1 MNHNS, CDR2 SASEGT. Trimming stripped 7 bases from V and 6 bases from J, with 16 bases between. The CDR3: CASNKIETGEQYV. CDR3 nucleotides: TGTGCCAGCAACAAGATCGAGACAGGCGAGCAGTACGTC.

This clonotype was seen more than once but under ten times. The chain uses TRBV7-9 and TRBJ1-5; D is undetermined. Trimming took off 5 bases at V and 4 bases at J, with 15 bases between the two ends. The germline V gene encodes CDR1 SEHNR and CDR2 FQNEAQ (reference sequence). The CDR3 runs 15 residues. The CDR3 region has the DNA TGTGCCAGCAGCATAGGGAGCCCCGAAAATCAGCCCCAGCATTTT. As protein: CASSIGSPENQPQHF.

This rearrangement joins TRBV28 to TRBJ2-6; D is possibly TRBD1 (5 bases). CDR3 length equals 15 residues. Looked up from germline, CDR1 is MDHEN and CDR2 is SYDVKM. V gave up 4 bases and J gave up 0 bases, with 7 bases separating them. CDR3 DNA: TGTGCCAGCAGTTACACAGGCTCTGGGGCCAACGTCCTGACTTTC. Translated, it gives CASSYTGSGANVLTF. The full variable domain, with the rest looked up from reference TRBV28 and TRBJ2-6, is DVKVTQSSRYLVKRTGEKVFLECVQDMDHENMFWYRQDPGLGLRLIYFSYDVKMKEKGDIPEGYSVSREKKERFSLILESASTNQTSMYLCASSYTGSGANVLTFGAGSRLTVL.

The CDR3 region has the DNA TGTGCCAGCAGCCAAACGGACCGAACGAACTATGGCTACACCTTC. Translation: CASSQTDRTNYGYTF. The genes are TRBV3-1 and TRBJ1-2, with D unclear. V dropped 2 bases and J dropped 2 bases, with 12 bases sitting between them. Germline V gene lookup returns CDR1 LGHDT and CDR2 YNNKEL (reference sequence). The CDR3 has 15 amino acids.

This clonotype has ten or more counts. The chain joins TRBV7-2 to TRBJ2-3; 10 bases map to TRBD2. V trimming: 6 bases; J trimming: 0 bases; junction bases outside the gene matches: 6. Germline lookup yields CDR1 SGHTA and CDR2 FQGNSA. The length of the CDR3 is 16 residues. The CDR3 sequence is CASRRAGGLSTDTQYF. As DNA, the CDR3 is TGTGCCAGCAGACGAGCGGGGGGGCTAAGCACAGATACGCAGTATTTT. The variable domain in full, with the rest retrieved from reference TRBV7-2 and TRBJ2-3, is GAGVSQSPSNKVTEKGKDVELRCDPISGHTALYWYRQSLGQGLEFLIYFQGNSAPDKSGLPSDRFSAERTGGSVSTLTIQRTQQEDSAVYLCASRRAGGLSTDTQYFGPGTRLTVL.

This sequence joins TRBV4-1 and TRBJ2-7, with 10 bases lining up with TRBD1. Per germline, CDR1 MGHRA and CDR2 YSYEKL. The J segment lost 9 bases and the V segment lost 1 base, leaving 3 bases of the junction unmatched. CDR3 length: 13 residues. CDR3 in amino acids: CASSQAGQGPQYV. The CDR3, as DNA: TGCGCCAGCAGCCAAGCGGGACAGGGGCCGCAGTACGTC.